These T cell receptor beta chains were read from a single sample in a study of cytomegalovirus exposure and HLA in healthy donors. Assay used: immunoSEQ multiplex PCR; TCRdb lists only in-frame clones, some missing. The data show 150,000 to 200,000 clones, over 60% seen once. The sequenced sample consisted of PBMCs. The receptor set was obtained from a woman in her 30s in good health and CMV-seronegative. CDR3s include the opening cysteine and the closing phenylalanine or tryptophan. D genes are given only for firm matches. Clone size appears in some rows only: once, few, many, or a class for an expanded clone.

j_call	clone_size	v_call	d_call	cdr3_nt	cdr3_aa
TRBJ1-1	-	TRBV27	TRBD1	TGTGCCAGCAGTTCGCGGACAGGGGTGAACACTGAAGCTTTCTTT	CASSSRTGVNTEAFF
TRBJ2-6	-	TRBV7-3	-	TGTGCCAGCAGCTCAATGTCTGGGGCCAACGTCCTGACTTTC	CASSSMSGANVLTF
TRBJ1-2	-	TRBV19	TRBD1	TGTGCCAGTAGTAAGGGACAGGGGGATGGCTACACCTTC	CASSKGQGDGYTF
TRBJ2-7	-	TRBV9	TRBD2	TGTGCCAGCAGCGTTAGCGGGGAGAACTACGAGCAGTACTTC	CASSVSGENYEQYF
TRBJ1-3	-	TRBV27	-	TGTGCCAGCAGCTCTTCCTCTGGAAACACCATATATTTT	CASSSSSGNTIYF
TRBJ2-3	-	TRBV5-4	TRBD1	TGTGCCAGCAGGGGAGACAGGGCGTGGACAGATACGCAGTATTTT	CASRGDRAWTDTQYF
TRBJ2-5	-	TRBV7-2	TRBD2	TGTGCCAGCAGCCAGGATTGGGGCATGACTAGCGGTACTCAAGAGACCCAGTACTTC	CASSQDWGMTSGTQETQYF
TRBJ2-1	-	TRBV7-6	TRBD1	TGTGCCAGCAGCTTAGATTCAGGGGGCCGATACAATGAGCAGTTCTTC	CASSLDSGGRYNEQFF
TRBJ1-2	once	TRBV27	TRBD1	TGTGCCAGCACTCGGACAGGGCTTGACTATGGCTACACCTTC	CASTRTGLDYGYTF
TRBJ1-1	-	TRBV5-1	-	TGCGCCAGCAGCCCAGGGTCCTTTATAGGAAACACTGAAGCTTTCTTT	CASSPGSFIGNTEAFF
TRBJ1-5	-	TRBV10-3	-	TGTGCCATCAGTGACGGGGGGGGCCGACAGCCCCAGCATTTT	CAISDGGGRQPQHF
TRBJ2-2	once	TRBV19	TRBD2	TGTGCCAGTAGTAATAGCGGGAGGGGGGCCGGGGAGCTGTTTTTT	CASSNSGRGAGELFF
TRBJ2-5	-	TRBV2	TRBD2	TGTGCCAGCAGTGAGCGACTAGCGGGAGGGGAGACCCAGTACTTC	CASSERLAGGETQYF
TRBJ2-1	-	TRBV6-5	TRBD2	TGTGCCAGCAGTTCGCTAGCGGGGGGCTGGAATGAGCAGTTCTTC	CASSSLAGGWNEQFF
TRBJ1-6	few	TRBV5-6	-	TGTGCCAGCAGCCCCGACCGACTTGATAATTCACCCCTCCACTTT	CASSPDRLDNSPLHF
TRBJ1-2	-	TRBV30	-	TGTGCCTGGAGTGTAACAGGGTATAACTATGGCTACACCTTC	CAWSVTGYNYGYTF
TRBJ2-2	-	TRBV2	TRBD1	TGTGCCAGCAGGGGGGAGGACAGGGGGGCCGGGGAGCTGTTTTTT	CASRGEDRGAGELFF